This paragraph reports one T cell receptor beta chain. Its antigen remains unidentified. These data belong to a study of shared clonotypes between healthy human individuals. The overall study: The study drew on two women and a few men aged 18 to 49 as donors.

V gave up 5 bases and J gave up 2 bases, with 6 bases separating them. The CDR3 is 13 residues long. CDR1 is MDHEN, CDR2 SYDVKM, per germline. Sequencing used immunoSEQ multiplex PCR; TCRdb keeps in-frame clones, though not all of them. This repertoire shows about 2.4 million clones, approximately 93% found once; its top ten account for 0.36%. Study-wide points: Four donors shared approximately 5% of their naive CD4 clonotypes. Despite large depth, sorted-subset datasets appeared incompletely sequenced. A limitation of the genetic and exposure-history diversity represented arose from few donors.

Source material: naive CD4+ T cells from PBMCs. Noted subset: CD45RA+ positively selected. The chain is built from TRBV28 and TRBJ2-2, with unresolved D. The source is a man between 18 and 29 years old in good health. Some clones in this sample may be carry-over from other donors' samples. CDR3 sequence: CASSQPNTGELFF. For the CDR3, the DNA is TGTGCCAGCAGTCAGCCCAACACCGGGGAGCTGTTTTTT.